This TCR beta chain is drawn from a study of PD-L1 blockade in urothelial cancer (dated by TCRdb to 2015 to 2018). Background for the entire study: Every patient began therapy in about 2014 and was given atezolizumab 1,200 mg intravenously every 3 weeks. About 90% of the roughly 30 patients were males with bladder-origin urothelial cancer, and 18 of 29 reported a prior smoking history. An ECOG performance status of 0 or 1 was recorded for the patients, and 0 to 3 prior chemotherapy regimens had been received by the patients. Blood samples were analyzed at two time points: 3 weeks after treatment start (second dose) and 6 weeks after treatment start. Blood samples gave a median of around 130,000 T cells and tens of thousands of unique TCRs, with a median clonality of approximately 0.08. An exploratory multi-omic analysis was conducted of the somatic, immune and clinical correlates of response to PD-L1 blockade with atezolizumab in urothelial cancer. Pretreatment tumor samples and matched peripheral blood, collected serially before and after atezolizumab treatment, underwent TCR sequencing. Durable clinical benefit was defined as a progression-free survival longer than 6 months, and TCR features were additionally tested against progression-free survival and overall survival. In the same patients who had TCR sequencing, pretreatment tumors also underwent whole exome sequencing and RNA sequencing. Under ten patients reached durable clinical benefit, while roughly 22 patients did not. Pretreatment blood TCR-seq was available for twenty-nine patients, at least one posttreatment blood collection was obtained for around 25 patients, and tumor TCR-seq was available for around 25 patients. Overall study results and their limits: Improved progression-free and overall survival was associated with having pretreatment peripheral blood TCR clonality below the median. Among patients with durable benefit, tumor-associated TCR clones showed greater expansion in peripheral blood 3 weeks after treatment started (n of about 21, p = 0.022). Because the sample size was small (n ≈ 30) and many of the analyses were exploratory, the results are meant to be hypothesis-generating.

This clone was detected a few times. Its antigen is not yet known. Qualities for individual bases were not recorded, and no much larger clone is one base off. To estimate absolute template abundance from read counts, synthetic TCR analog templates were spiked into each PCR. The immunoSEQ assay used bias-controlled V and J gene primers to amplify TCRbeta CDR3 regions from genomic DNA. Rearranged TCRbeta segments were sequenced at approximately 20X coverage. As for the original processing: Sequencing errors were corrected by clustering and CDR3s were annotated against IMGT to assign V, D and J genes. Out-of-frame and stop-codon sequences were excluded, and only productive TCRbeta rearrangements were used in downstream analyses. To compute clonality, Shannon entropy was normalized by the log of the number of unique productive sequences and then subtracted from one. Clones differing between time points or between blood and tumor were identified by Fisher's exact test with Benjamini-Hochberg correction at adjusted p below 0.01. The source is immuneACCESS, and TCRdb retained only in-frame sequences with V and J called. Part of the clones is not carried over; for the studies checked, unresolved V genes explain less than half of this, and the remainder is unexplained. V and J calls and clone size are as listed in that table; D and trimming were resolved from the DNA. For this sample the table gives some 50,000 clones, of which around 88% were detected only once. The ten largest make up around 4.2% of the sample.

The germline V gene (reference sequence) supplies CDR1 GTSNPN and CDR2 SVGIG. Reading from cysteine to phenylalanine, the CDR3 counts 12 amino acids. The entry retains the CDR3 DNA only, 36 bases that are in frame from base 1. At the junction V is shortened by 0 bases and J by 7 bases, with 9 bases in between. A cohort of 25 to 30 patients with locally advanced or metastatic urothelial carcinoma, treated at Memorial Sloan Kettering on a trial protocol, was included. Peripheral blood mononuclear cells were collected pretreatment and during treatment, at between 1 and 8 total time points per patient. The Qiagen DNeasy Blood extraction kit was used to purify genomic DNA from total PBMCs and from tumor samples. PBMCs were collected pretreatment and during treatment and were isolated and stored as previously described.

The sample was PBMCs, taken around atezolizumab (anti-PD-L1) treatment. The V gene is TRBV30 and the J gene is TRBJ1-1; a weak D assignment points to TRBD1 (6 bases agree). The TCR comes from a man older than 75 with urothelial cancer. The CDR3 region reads CAWSVTRGEAFF. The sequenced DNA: TGTGCCTGGAGTGTAACCAGGGGTGAAGCTTTCTTT. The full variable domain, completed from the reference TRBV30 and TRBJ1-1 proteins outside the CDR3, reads SQTIHQWPATLVQPVGSPLSLECTVEGTSNPNLYWYRQAAGRGLQLLFYSVGIGQISSEVPQNLSASRPQDRQFILSSKKLLLSDSGFYLCAWSVTRGEAFFGQGTRLTVV.